The T cell receptor beta chain under discussion was sequenced for a study of T cells in Graves' hyperthyroidism and ophthalmopathy. Amplified TCR beta CDR3 regions came from RNA transcripts. HTBI primers were used for first-round RT-PCR of the TCR CDR3. TCRdb analysed the multiplex PCR reads with MiXCR anew, one entry per CDR3 protein. The sample shows some 300,000 distinct CDR3 sequences, 15% to 20% of them seen only once. Worth noting for this clonotype: The antigen is not known.

It was uncontrolled infection, other autoimmune disease, pregnancy or lactation that excluded patients. The source of the PBMCs was around 9 ml of fresh peripheral blood. Trimming took 2 bases from V and 5 from J, leaving 9 bases between them. Germline loops: CDR1 SGHTA, CDR2 FQGTGA. The CDR3 spans 14 residues. Broader study findings: From stable hyperthyroidism, ophthalmopathy was set apart by a 13 V-J model. Clonotypes that were expanded in thyroid above 0.001 mostly appeared in blood too.

The sample comprised blood. The clonotype originates from a man aged 45 to 65 with Graves' ophthalmopathy. The rearrangement joins TRBV7-3 to TRBJ2-2; possible D gene TRBD2, 5 bases. CDR3: CASSLRGGTGELFF. For the CDR3, the DNA is TGTGCCAGCAGCTTACGGGGTGGGACCGGGGAGCTGTTTTTT.